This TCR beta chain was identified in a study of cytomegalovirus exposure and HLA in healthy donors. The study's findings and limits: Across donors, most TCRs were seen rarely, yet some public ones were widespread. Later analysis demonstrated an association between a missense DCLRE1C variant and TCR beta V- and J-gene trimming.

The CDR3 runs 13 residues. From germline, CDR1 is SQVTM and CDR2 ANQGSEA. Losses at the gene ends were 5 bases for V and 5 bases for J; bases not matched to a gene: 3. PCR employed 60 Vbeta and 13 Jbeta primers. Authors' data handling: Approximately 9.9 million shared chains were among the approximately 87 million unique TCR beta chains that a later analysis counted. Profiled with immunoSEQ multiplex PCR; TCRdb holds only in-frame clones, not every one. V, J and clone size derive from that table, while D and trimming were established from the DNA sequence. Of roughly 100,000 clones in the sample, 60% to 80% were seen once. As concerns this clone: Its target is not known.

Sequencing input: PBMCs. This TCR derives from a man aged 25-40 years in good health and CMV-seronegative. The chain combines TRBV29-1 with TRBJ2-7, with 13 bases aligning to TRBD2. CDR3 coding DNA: TGCAGCGTTTTGACTAGCGGGAGGAACGAGCAGTACTTC. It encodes CSVLTSGRNEQYF.